Included here is one T cell receptor beta chain sequence, with context. The data are from a study of cytotoxic CD8 clonotypes in ibrutinib-treated CLL. For the study at large: On average, each sample had 255,043 productive templates and 96,000 or so productive rearrangements.

The length of the CDR3 is 15 residues. Per germline, CDR1 SGHRS and CDR2 YFSETQ. The germline V and J ends were trimmed by 1 base and 3 bases, with 10 bases remaining between them. Measured with immunoSEQ multiplex PCR; TCRdb has only the in-frame clones, and not every one. The table has 35,000 to 45,000 clones, roughly three quarters seen once. The chain carries TRBV5-1 and TRBJ1-4; D unclear. The receptor's source is a human donor with chronic lymphocytic leukemia. The material sequenced was PBMCs, taken after 12 months of ibrutinib treatment. This CDR3 reads CASSLSGFANEKLFF. The CDR3 region has the DNA TGCGCCAGCAGCTTGTCGGGGTTCGCTAATGAAAAACTGTTTTTT. The entire variable domain, with the rest obtained from reference TRBV5-1 and TRBJ1-4, is as follows: KAGVTQTPRYLIKTRGQQVTLSCSPISGHRSVSWYQQTPGQGLQFLFEYFSETQRNKGNFPGRFSGRQFSNSRSEMNVSTLELGDSALYLCASSLSGFANEKLFFGSGTQLSVL.